Listed below are T cell receptor beta chains from one sample, sequenced in a study of T cells expressing NK-cell markers. TCRdb reprocessed the 5' RACE reads and keeps a single row for each CDR3 protein, giving no DNA. This repertoire includes over 250,000 distinct CDR3 sequences. Sequencing input: blood T cells: a sorted CD56 or NKG2C T cell subset, CD4+ or CD8+ T cells, or bulk PBMC T cells (not recorded which). The receptor set was obtained from a woman aged 18-70 years in good health. Both conserved end residues are part of each CDR3.

j_call,cdr3_length,v_call,cdr3_aa
TRBJ1-2,13,TRBV5-1,CASSPETGDGYTF
TRBJ1-2,14,TRBV7-8,CASYRDRGIGGYTF
TRBJ2-5,14,TRBV7-3,CASSPDRGQETQYF
TRBJ1-1,14,TRBV6-1,CARTPGGSNTEAFF
TRBJ1-5,15,TRBV11-2,CASSPGPESNQPQHF
TRBJ2-3,15,TRBV10-3,CAIRSSGGAIDTQYF
TRBJ1-2,16,TRBV29-1,CSVVGQGSGTNYGYTF
TRBJ1-1,14,TRBV29-1,CSVYRNRADTEAFF
TRBJ2-1,19,TRBV11-1,CASSPGLAGGPRSYNEQFF
TRBJ1-5,13,TRBV5-1,CASSLDSNQPQHF
TRBJ2-1,13,TRBV12-3/TRBV12-4,CASKGTSVNEQFF
TRBJ2-7,13,TRBV19,CASSTGLASEQYF
TRBJ2-5,14,TRBV7-6,CASSLESLGRTQYF
TRBJ2-3,16,TRBV7-9,CASSWPKSGLTDTQYF
TRBJ1-5,15,TRBV12-3/TRBV12-4,CASSSDTPRSQPQHF
TRBJ2-1,14,TRBV20-1,CSAQAGGAYNEQFF
TRBJ2-1,18,TRBV14,CASSEGLAGGAVYNEQFF
TRBJ2-2,15,TRBV12-3/TRBV12-4,CASSLPRGGTGELFF
TRBJ2-7,14,TRBV7-2,CASTLGYTSYEQYF
TRBJ2-1,16,TRBV20-1,CSARRPLTLSYNEQFF
TRBJ1-4,12,TRBV7-2,CASSLYTGKLFF
TRBJ2-7,18,TRBV11-1,CASSSSRDRVPNSYEQYF
TRBJ2-3,16,TRBV2,CASRLRQGRITDTQYF
TRBJ1-1,14,TRBV4-1,CASSHGPQNTEAFF
TRBJ1-1,13,TRBV7-3,CASSLRKNTEAFF
TRBJ2-1,14,TRBV20-1,CSARSSGPYNEQFF
TRBJ2-1,14,TRBV12-3/TRBV12-4,CASSFIGSHNEQFF
TRBJ2-3,16,TRBV25-1,CASSEGSSAVGDTQYF
TRBJ2-5,11,TRBV7-6,CASSLTLTQYF
TRBJ2-2,18,TRBV2,CASSEISASGSRTGELFF
TRBJ2-3,17,TRBV28,CASSLFAGGASTDTQYF
TRBJ1-1,16,TRBV12-3/TRBV12-4,CASSPHRDRGNTEAFF
TRBJ2-1,17,TRBV20-1,CSARPSGGPISYNEQFF
TRBJ2-3,15,TRBV20-1,CSARTSGGVSDTQYF
TRBJ2-1,15,TRBV10-3,CAISLTVGANNEQFF
TRBJ2-7,12,TRBV20-1,CSAPGQANEQYF
TRBJ1-2,13,TRBV7-2,CASNPRESYGYTF
TRBJ2-5,14,TRBV5-1,CASSFRGNQETQYF
TRBJ2-1,14,TRBV5-1,CASRQLAGNNEQFF
TRBJ2-5,15,TRBV7-2,CASSLEATNRETQYF
TRBJ2-2,17,TRBV5-1,CASRPPGQGVNTGELFF
TRBJ2-1,17,TRBV7-8,CASSLDFELSTYNEQFF
TRBJ1-2,11,TRBV29-1,CSVVGGSGYTF
TRBJ2-3,19,TRBV18,CASSPRSGPTGIGTDTQYF
TRBJ2-1,13,TRBV5-1,CASSADRANEQFF
TRBJ2-7,15,TRBV6-5,CASSYRDRRSYEQYF
TRBJ1-2,13,TRBV20-1,CSAKGPSVDGYTF
TRBJ1-1,12,TRBV29-1,CSVGRTDTEAFF
TRBJ1-6,18,TRBV10-2,CASSVTGGESSYNSPLHF
TRBJ2-1,16,TRBV21-1,CASSRSVGPSYNEQFF
TRBJ2-1,16,TRBV12-3/TRBV12-4,CASSPLRRGAGNEQFF
TRBJ2-4,17,TRBV5-1,CASSLATSGGAKNIQYF
TRBJ2-1,16,TRBV20-1,CSARVSRSSSYNEQFF
TRBJ2-3,14,TRBV20-1,CSARHRTGGNTQYF